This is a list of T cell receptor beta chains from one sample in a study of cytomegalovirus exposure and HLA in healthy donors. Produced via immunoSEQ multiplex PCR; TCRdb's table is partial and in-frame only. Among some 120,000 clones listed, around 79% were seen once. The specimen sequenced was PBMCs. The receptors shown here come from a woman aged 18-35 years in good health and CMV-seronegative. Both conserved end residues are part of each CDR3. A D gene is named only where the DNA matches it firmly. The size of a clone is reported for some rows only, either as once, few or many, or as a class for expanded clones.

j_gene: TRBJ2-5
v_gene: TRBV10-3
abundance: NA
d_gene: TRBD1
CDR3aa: CAIRRGTGGETQYF
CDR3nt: TGTGCCATCAGGAGGGGGACAGGAGGTGAGACCCAGTACTTC

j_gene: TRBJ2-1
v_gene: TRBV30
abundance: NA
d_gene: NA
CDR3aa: CAWRSEFLYNEQFF
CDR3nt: TGTGCCTGGAGAAGTGAGTTCCTCTACAATGAGCAGTTCTTC

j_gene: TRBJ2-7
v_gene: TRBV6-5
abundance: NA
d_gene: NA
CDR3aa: CASRSTYEQYF
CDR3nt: TGTGCCAGCAGATCTACCTACGAGCAGTACTTC

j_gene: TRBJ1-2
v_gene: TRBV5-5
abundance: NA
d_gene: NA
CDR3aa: CASTLQGLRGYTF
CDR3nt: TGTGCCAGCACCTTACAGGGCCTAAGAGGCTACACCTTC

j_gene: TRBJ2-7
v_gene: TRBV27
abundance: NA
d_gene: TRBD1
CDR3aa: CASSLAGTASYEQYF
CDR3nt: TGTGCCAGCAGTCTCGCCGGGACAGCTTCCTACGAGCAGTACTTC

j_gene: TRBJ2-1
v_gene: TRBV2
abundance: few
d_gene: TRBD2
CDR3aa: CASNELAGGNEQFF
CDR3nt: TGTGCCAGCAACGAGCTAGCGGGGGGGAATGAGCAGTTCTTC

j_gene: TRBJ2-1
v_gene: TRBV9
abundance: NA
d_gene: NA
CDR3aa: CASSATSRNEQFF
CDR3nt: TGTGCCAGCAGCGCGACTAGTCGGAATGAGCAGTTCTTC

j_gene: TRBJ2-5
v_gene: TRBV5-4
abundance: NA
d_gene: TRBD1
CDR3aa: CASSSGTGQETQYF
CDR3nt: TGTGCCAGCAGCTCCGGGACAGGACAAGAGACCCAGTACTTC

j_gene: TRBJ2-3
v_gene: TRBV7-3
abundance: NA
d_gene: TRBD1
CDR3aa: CASSGTGEGSQYF
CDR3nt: TGTGCCAGCTCCGGGACAGGGGAAGGGTCGCAGTATTTT

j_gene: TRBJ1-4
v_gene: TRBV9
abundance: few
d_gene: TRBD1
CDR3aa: CASSVGGTGGEKLFF
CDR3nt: TGTGCCAGCAGCGTAGGTGGGACAGGGGGTGAAAAACTGTTTTTT

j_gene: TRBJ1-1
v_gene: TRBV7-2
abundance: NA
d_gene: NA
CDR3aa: CASSHRNTEAFF
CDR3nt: TGTGCCAGCAGCCACAGAAACACTGAAGCTTTCTTT

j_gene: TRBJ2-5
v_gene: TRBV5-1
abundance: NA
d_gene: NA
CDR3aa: CASRTGSGWQETQYF
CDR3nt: TGCGCCAGCAGAACTGGGTCAGGGTGGCAAGAGACCCAGTACTTC

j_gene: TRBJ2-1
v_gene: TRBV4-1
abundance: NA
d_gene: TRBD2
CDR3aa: CASSPRGESSDYNEQFF
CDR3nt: TGCGCCAGCAGCCCCCGGGGGGAGTCTAGCGACTACAATGAGCAGTTCTTC

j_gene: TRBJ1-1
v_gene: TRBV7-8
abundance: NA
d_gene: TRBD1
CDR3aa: CASSTGQGNEAFF
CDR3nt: TGTGCCAGCAGCACGGGACAGGGAAACGAAGCTTTCTTT

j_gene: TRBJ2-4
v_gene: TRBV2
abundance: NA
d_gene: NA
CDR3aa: CASSEARLMDRKNIQYF
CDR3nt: TGTGCCAGCAGTGAAGCCCGCTTGATGGACAGAAAAAACATTCAGTACTTC

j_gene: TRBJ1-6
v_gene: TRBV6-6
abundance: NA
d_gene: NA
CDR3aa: CASSYPSRTADSPLHF
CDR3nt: TGTGCCAGCAGTTACCCATCACGGACAGCGGATTCACCCCTCCACTTT

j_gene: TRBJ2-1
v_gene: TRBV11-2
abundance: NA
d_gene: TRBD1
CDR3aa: CASSLGPTGWSNEQFF
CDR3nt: TGTGCCAGCAGCTTAGGCCCGACAGGGTGGTCCAATGAGCAGTTCTTC

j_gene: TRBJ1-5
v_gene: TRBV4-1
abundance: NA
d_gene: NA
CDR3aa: CASSRFMGGYSNQPQHF
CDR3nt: TGCGCCAGCAGTCGTTTCATGGGGGGTTATAGCAATCAGCCCCAGCATTTT

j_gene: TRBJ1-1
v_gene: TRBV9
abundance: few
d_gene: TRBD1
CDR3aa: CASRGQGMANTEAFF
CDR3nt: TGTGCCAGCAGGGGACAGGGAATGGCGAACACTGAAGCTTTCTTT

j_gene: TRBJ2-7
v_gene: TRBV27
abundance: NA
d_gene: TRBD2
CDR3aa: CASSLSPAGDYEQYF
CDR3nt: TGTGCCAGCAGTTTATCCCCAGCGGGAGATTACGAGCAGTACTTC

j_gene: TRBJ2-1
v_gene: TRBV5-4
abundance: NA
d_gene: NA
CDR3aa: CASSLGPPIEQFF
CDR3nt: TGTGCCAGCAGCTTGGGTCCCCCTATTGAGCAGTTCTTC

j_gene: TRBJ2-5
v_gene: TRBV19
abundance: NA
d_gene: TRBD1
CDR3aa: CASLDRVQETQYF
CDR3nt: TGTGCCAGTCTAGACAGGGTCCAAGAGACCCAGTACTTC

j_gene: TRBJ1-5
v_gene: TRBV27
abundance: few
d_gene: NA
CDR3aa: CASSPLGQYSNQPQHF
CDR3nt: TGTGCCAGCAGTCCCCTCGGACAGTATAGCAATCAGCCCCAGCATTTT

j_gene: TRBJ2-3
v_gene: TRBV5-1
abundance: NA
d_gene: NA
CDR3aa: CASSEGRRDTQYF
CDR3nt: TGCGCCAGCAGTGAGGGCCGACGAGATACGCAGTATTTT

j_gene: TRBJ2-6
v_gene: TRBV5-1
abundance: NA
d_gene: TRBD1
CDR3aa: CASSPTGVSGANGLTF
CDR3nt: TGCGCCAGCAGCCCGACAGGGGTATCTGGGGCCAACGGCCTGACTTTC

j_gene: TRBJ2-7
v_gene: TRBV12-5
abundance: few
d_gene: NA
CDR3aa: CASGLVLGAPAHF
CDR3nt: TGTGCTAGTGGTTTGGTACTTGGGGCCCCAGCCCACTTC

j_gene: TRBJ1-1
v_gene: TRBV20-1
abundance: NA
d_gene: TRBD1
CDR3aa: CSAKDRVRAFF
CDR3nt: TGCAGTGCAAAGGACAGGGTTCGAGCTTTCTTT

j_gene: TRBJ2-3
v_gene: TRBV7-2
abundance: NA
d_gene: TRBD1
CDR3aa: CASSPTGRTDTQYF
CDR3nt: TGTGCCAGCAGCCCGACAGGGCGCACAGATACGCAGTATTTT

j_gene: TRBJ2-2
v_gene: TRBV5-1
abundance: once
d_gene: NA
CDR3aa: CATIPGHNTGELFF
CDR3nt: TGCGCCACCATTCCGGGACACAACACCGGGGAGCTGTTTTTT

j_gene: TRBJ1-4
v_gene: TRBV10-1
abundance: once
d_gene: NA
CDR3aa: CASSDGGEKLFF
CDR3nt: TGCGCCAGCAGTGACGGCGGGGAAAAACTGTTTTTT

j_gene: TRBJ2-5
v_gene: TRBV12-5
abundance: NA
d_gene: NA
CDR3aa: CASGLGTSYQETQYF
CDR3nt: TGTGCTAGTGGTTTGGGGACTTCGTACCAAGAGACCCAGTACTTC

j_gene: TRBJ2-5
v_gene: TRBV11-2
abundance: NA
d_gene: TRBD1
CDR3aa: CASSLGQQETQYF
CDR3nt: TGTGCCAGCAGCCTGGGACAGCAAGAGACCCAGTACTTC

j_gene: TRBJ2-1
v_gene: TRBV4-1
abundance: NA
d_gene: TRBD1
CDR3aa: CASSPGQVTYNEQFF
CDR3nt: TGCGCCAGCAGCCCGGGACAGGTCACCTACAATGAGCAGTTCTTC

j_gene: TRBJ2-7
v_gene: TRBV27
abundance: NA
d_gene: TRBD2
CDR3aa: CASSYSSGATTYEQYF
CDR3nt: TGTGCCAGCAGTTACAGTAGCGGGGCCACGACCTACGAGCAGTACTTC

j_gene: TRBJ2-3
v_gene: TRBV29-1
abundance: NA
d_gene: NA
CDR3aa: CSIYTRKDTQYF
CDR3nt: TGCAGCATATATACCAGAAAAGATACGCAGTATTTT

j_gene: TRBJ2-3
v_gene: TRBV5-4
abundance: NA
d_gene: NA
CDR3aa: CASSSQGKGTDTQYF
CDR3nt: TGTGCCAGCAGTTCCCAGGGGAAAGGCACAGATACGCAGTATTTT

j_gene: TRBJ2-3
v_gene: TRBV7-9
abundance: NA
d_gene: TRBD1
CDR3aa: CASSPGQVSTDTQYF
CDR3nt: TGTGCCAGCAGCCCAGGACAGGTTAGCACAGATACGCAGTATTTT

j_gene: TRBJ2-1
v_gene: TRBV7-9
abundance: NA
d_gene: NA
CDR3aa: CASSLGTLPYNEQFF
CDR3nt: TGTGCCAGCAGCTTGGGGACTTTACCCTACAATGAGCAGTTCTTC

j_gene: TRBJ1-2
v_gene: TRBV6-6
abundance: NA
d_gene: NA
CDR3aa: CASSQGDYTF
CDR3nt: TGTGCCAGCAGCCAAGGGGACTACACCTTC

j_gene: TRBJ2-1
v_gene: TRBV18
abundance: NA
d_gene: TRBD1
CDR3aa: CASSLPGQGYYNEQFF
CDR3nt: TGTGCCAGCTCATTACCGGGACAGGGTTACTACAATGAGCAGTTCTTC

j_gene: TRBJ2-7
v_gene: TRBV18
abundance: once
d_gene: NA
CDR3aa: CASSVTGNHEQYF
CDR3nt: TGTGCCAGCTCGGTTACAGGCAACCACGAGCAGTACTTC

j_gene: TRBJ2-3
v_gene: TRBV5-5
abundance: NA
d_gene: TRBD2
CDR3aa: CASTPSGRGVDTQYF
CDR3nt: TGTGCCAGCACGCCTAGCGGGAGGGGGGTAGATACGCAGTATTTT

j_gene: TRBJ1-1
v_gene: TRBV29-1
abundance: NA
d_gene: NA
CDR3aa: CSVERSAGAEAFF
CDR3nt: TGCAGCGTTGAAAGGTCAGCAGGGGCTGAAGCTTTCTTT

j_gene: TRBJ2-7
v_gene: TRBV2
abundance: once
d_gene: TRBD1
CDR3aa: CASSELTGWEQYF
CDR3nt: TGTGCCAGCAGTGAACTGACAGGGTGGGAGCAGTACTTC

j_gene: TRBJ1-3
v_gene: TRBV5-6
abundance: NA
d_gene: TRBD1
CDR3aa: CASSSRDSGNTIYF
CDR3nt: TGTGCCAGCAGCTCCCGGGACAGCGGAAACACCATATATTTT

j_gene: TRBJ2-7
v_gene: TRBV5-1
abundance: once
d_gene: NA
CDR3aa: CASSLVPESYEQYF
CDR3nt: TGCGCCAGCAGCTTGGTCCCAGAATCCTACGAGCAGTACTTC

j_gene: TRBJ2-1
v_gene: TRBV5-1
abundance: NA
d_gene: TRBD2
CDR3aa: CASSLTASGNEQFF
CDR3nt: TGCGCCAGCAGCTTGACCGCTAGCGGCAATGAGCAGTTCTTC

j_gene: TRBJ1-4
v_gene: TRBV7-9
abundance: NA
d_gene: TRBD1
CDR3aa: CASSQDRGYEKLFF
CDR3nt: TGTGCCAGCAGCCAGGACAGGGGTTATGAAAAACTGTTTTTT

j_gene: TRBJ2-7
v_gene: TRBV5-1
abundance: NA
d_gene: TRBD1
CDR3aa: CASSPGTGNAYEQYF
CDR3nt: TGCGCCAGCAGCCCCGGGACAGGTAATGCCTACGAGCAGTACTTC

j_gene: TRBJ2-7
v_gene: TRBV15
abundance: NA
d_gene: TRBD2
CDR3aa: CATSRSMVASGNHEQYF
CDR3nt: TGTGCCACCAGCAGATCAATGGTGGCTAGCGGGAACCACGAGCAGTACTTC

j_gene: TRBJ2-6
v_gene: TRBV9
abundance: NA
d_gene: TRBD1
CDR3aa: CASSTLGTGRANVLTF
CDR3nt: TGTGCCAGCAGCACCCTTGGGACAGGGAGGGCCAACGTCCTGACTTTC